This entry lists 31 T cell receptor beta chains sequenced from one sample in a study of blood T cell repertoires in COVID-19. TCRdb's copy holds only in-frame clones and misses some; the assay was immunoSEQ multiplex PCR. Here the sample spans 30,000 to 40,000 clones, about 88% being singletons. Sequencing was done on a sample of peripheral blood. The receptors were gathered from a human donor in a cohort sampled during active COVID-19.

The V gene is TRBV10-1, the J gene TRBJ2-7; 13 positions match TRBD2. Trimming removed 4 bases from V and 6 bases from J; junction bases left unmatched: 15. The germline V gene encodes CDR1 WNHNN and CDR2 SYGVQD (reference sequence). This CDR3 is 18 amino acids long. DNA of the CDR3: TGCGCCAGCAGTGCCCCACCGGGACTAGCGGGGAGCCCCGGCGAGCAGTACTTC. Translation: CASSAPPGLAGSPGEQYF.

The genes are TRBV6-5 and TRBJ2-7; TRBD1 aligns across 8 bases. This CDR3 is 15 amino acids long. Germline lookup yields CDR1 MNHEY and CDR2 SVGAGI. V was clipped by 6 bases and J by 4 bases; unmatched bases: 11. DNA of the CDR3: TGTGCCAGCAGGACGGGACAGGCGGGCGGATACGAGCAGTACTTC. Protein: CASRTGQAGGYEQYF.

The chain combines TRBV6-5 with TRBJ2-2; maybe TRBD2 (6 bases). V gave up 4 bases and J gave up 0 bases, with 12 bases separating them. This CDR3 contains 16 residues. Germline V gene lookup returns CDR1 MNHEY and CDR2 SVGAGI. CDR3 protein: CASSSSARANTGELFF. CDR3 nucleotide sequence: TGTGCCAGCAGTTCTAGCGCGAGAGCGAACACCGGGGAGCTGTTTTTT.

This sequence joins TRBV7-3 and TRBJ2-3; D might be TRBD2 (5 bases). V was clipped by 5 bases and J by 2 bases, with 14 bases between them. This CDR3 contains 15 residues. Germline V lookup: CDR1 SGHTA, CDR2 FQGTGA. The CDR3 here is CASSRGMAPTDTQYF. The DNA of the CDR3 is TGTGCCAGCAGCCGAGGGATGGCCCCCACAGATACGCAGTATTTT.

The chain employs TRBV7-3 and TRBJ1-2; 10 bases agree with TRBD1. V shed 2 bases, J shed 3 bases, and the junction held 0 bases outside the gene matches. Germline V gene data show CDR1 as SGHTA and CDR2 as FQGTGA. The length of the CDR3 is 14 residues. CDR3 amino acids: CASSLGTGDYGYTF. The CDR3 nucleotides are TGTGCCAGCAGCTTAGGGACAGGGGACTATGGCTACACCTTC.

The chain recombines TRBV19 with TRBJ1-3; D might be TRBD1 (5 bases). The CDR3 has 14 residues. The germline V gene has CDR1 LNHDA and CDR2 SQIVND (reference sequence). V dropped 5 bases and J dropped 2 bases, with 10 bases sitting between them. The CDR3 nucleotides read TGTGCCAGTAGTGCCAGGGTCGCTGGAAACACCATATATTTT. Residues: CASSARVAGNTIYF.

This chain uses TRBV7-6 with TRBJ2-3, with 9 bases fitting TRBD2. Per germline, CDR1 SGHVS and CDR2 FNYEAQ. This CDR3 spans 17 amino acids. J was trimmed by 5 bases and V by 1 base; bases with no gene match: 10. This CDR3 reads CASSLGWLAGRRDTQYF. CDR3 bases: TGTGCCAGCAGCTTAGGTTGGCTAGCGGGGAGAAGAGATACGCAGTATTTT.

The chain recombines TRBV2 with TRBJ1-1; no clear D gene. V lost 6 bases and J 4 bases, leaving 15 bases between the germline ends. The CDR3 spans 14 residues. The germline V gene has CDR1 SNHLY and CDR2 FYNNEI. The CDR3 bases are TGTGCCAGCAGCCCATTTAAAGGGAGCACTGAAGCTTTCTTT. Amino acid sequence: CASSPFKGSTEAFF.

The V gene is TRBV28, the J gene TRBJ1-5; 10 bases match TRBD1. V shed 6 bases and J 7 bases; nucleotides not matched to a gene: 6. The CDR3 loop spans 14 amino acids. Germline V gene sequence: CDR1 MDHEN, CDR2 SYDVKM. CDR3 coding DNA: TGTGCCAGCAGACCGGGACAGGGGCACCAGCCCCAGCATTTT. Residues: CASRPGQGHQPQHF.

This clone showed up just once. The CDR3: CATKTNEKLFF. In nucleotides, the CDR3 is TGTGCCACCAAAACTAATGAAAAACTGTTTTTT. The chain links TRBV28 to TRBJ1-4; D ambiguous. V lost 10 bases and J 1 base, leaving 4 bases between the germline ends. Looked up from germline, CDR1 is MDHEN and CDR2 is SYDVKM. This CDR3 spans 11 amino acids. The variable domain in full, with the rest retrieved from reference TRBV28 and TRBJ1-4, is DVKVTQSSRYLVKRTGEKVFLECVQDMDHENMFWYRQDPGLGLRLIYFSYDVKMKEKGDIPEGYSVSREKKERFSLILESASTNQTSMYLCATKTNEKLFFGSGTQLSVL.

The V call is TRBV4-2, the J call TRBJ2-2, with D hard to call. The CDR3 length is 15 residues. V lost 0 bases, J lost 7 bases, and 12 bases lay in between. Germline V CDR1 and CDR2: LGHNA, YNFKEQ. CDR3 in DNA: TGTGCCAGCAGCCAAGATCTGGGCGTAATCGGGGAGCTGTTTTTT. Translating gives CASSQDLGVIGELFF.

The chain links TRBV12-3 or TRBV12-4 to TRBJ1-2; TRBD1 agrees at 9 bases. The CDR3 is 13 amino acids. V shed 4 bases, J shed 8 bases, and the junction held 5 bases outside the gene matches. CDR3 coding DNA: TGTGCCAGCAGTTACACAGGGGGCGCCGGCTACACCTTC. This encodes CASSYTGGAGYTF.

The chain couples TRBV3-1 (or the pseudogene TRBV3-2) to TRBJ1-2; no reliable D call. Germline values: CDR1 LGHDT, CDR2 YNNKEL (reference sequence). V was pared by 0 bases and J by 5 bases, with 7 bases between. The CDR3 sequence is 13 residues long. Here the CDR3 reads CASSQEPGYGYTF. The CDR3 DNA is TGTGCCAGCAGCCAAGAGCCGGGATATGGCTACACCTTC.

The CDR3 DNA reads TGTGCCAGTTGCCGGGGACAGGGACTCACAGATACGCAGTATTTT. Amino acid sequence: CASCRGQGLTDTQYF. The chain couples TRBV19 to TRBJ2-3, with 9 bases aligning to TRBD1. Trimming at V came to 8 bases and at J to 2 bases, leaving 8 bases not matched to a gene. This CDR3 is 15 amino acids long. The germline V gene has CDR1 LNHDA and CDR2 SQIVND (reference sequence).

The rearrangement joins TRBV25-1 to TRBJ1-1, with a possible D match to TRBD1 (5 bases). Trimming cost V 2 bases and J 5 bases, with 15 bases left between them. This CDR3 is built from 15 residues. Germline V gene sequence: CDR1 MGHDK, CDR2 SYGVNS. CDR3 residues: CASSEVREGETEAFF. The CDR3 nucleotides read TGTGCCAGCAGTGAAGTCAGGGAGGGAGAAACTGAAGCTTTCTTT.

This sequence joins TRBV10-1 and TRBJ2-1; D not resolved. V was pared by 7 bases and J by 6 bases, with 4 bases between. This CDR3 contains 10 residues. Germline CDR1 is WNHNN and CDR2 is SYGVQD (reference sequence). The CDR3 DNA sequence: TGCGCCAGCATGGCCAATGAGCAGTTCTTC. Protein: CASMANEQFF.

The chain uses TRBV4-1 and TRBJ1-3, with D uncertain. V shed 0 bases and J shed 4 bases, with 4 bases lying between them. CDR3 length: 13 residues. Germline assignment: CDR1 MGHRA and CDR2 YSYEKL. CDR3 nucleotide sequence: TGCGCCAGCAGCCAAGATTTAGGAAACACCATATATTTT. Its protein is CASSQDLGNTIYF.

The chain recombines TRBV2 with TRBJ1-3; D call uncertain. CDR1 and CDR2 from the germline V gene are SNHLY and FYNNEI. The CDR3 sequence is 13 residues long. The V gene lost 3 bases and the J gene lost 8 bases, with 11 bases spanning the gap. This CDR3 is CASSEYAPDTIYF. The CDR3 DNA follows: TGTGCCAGCAGTGAGTACGCGCCCGACACCATATATTTT.

The chain combines TRBV5-8 with TRBJ2-5; D unclear. Trimming shortened V by 0 bases and J by 1 base, and 7 bases separated the two germline ends. Looked up from germline, CDR1 is SGHTS and CDR2 is YDEGEE. This CDR3 spans 14 amino acids. CDR3 amino acids: CASSLGVAQETQYF. The CDR3 DNA reads TGTGCCAGCAGCTTGGGAGTAGCCCAAGAGACCCAGTACTTC.

This clone has only one observation. The rearrangement joins TRBV7-9 to TRBJ1-1; perhaps TRBD1 as D (5 bases). Germline loops: CDR1 SEHNR, CDR2 FQNEAQ (reference sequence). CDR3 size: 13 residues. Trimming took off 8 bases at V and 4 bases at J, with 14 bases between the two ends. This chain's CDR3 is CASEAPGGTEAFF. DNA for the CDR3: TGTGCCAGCGAGGCCCCCGGGGGCACTGAAGCTTTCTTT.

The V and J genes are TRBV27 and TRBJ2-1; D perhaps matches TRBD2 (7 bases). The V and J ends lost 4 bases and 6 bases respectively, with 13 bases between them. The CDR3 contains 14 residues. The germline V gene has CDR1 MNHEY and CDR2 SMNVEV (reference sequence). CDR3 DNA: TGTGCCAGCAGTTCGGGGGGCCGAAGCAATGAGCAGTTCTTC. Encoded protein: CASSSGGRSNEQFF.

The V call is TRBV7-2, the J call TRBJ2-5; tentative D call: TRBD2 (6 bases). This CDR3 is 12 amino acids long. Germline loops: CDR1 SGHTA, CDR2 FQGNSA. V shed 8 bases and J shed 6 bases, with 13 bases lying between them. CDR3 bases: TGTGCCAGCTCCGGTGGGGGGAAGACCCAGTACTTC. Translating gives CASSGGGKTQYF.

This chain connects TRBV4-1 to TRBJ2-7; TRBD1 might be the D (6 bases). The germline V gene encodes CDR1 MGHRA and CDR2 YSYEKL. V was shortened by 6 bases and J by 2 bases, with 14 bases between the two germline ends. The CDR3 runs to 14 residues. This CDR3 is CASSPASGAYEQYF. In DNA form, the CDR3 reads TGCGCCAGCAGTCCCGCATCAGGGGCCTACGAGCAGTACTTC.

V and J are TRBV27 and TRBJ2-3; 7 nucleotides line up with TRBD1. The trim removed 10 bases at V and 2 bases at J, leaving 9 bases unmatched. The CDR3 extends over 14 amino acids. The germline V gene encodes CDR1 MNHEY and CDR2 SMNVEV (reference sequence). CDR3 nucleotide sequence: TGTGCCACCGCCGACAGGGCACCCACAGATACGCAGTATTTT. It specifies CATADRAPTDTQYF.

The chain is built from TRBV9 and TRBJ2-1; 11 nucleotides align to TRBD2. Trimming cost V 0 bases and J 2 bases; bases outside gene matches: 4. The CDR3 consists of 17 residues. Looked up from germline, CDR1 is SGDLS and CDR2 is YYNGEE. CDR3 nucleotides: TGTGCCAGCAGCGTAGTAGGTAGCGGGGGGGCCTACAATGAGCAGTTCTTC. Protein sequence: CASSVVGSGGAYNEQFF.

The CDR3 protein is CASSSIGGTQYF. The CDR3, as DNA: TGTGCCAGCAGCTCCATAGGGGGGACCCAGTACTTC. The genes are TRBV7-9 and TRBJ2-5; perhaps TRBD1 as D (6 bases). V shed 4 bases and J shed 7 bases, with 10 bases lying between them. Germline lookup yields CDR1 SEHNR and CDR2 FQNEAQ (reference sequence). The CDR3 covers 12 residues.

The chain carries TRBV14 and TRBJ2-7; TRBD1 matches at 9 bases. The CDR3 runs to 14 residues. Germline V CDR1 and CDR2: SGHDN, FVKESK. J was trimmed by 6 bases and V by 4 bases; bases with no gene match: 7. DNA of the CDR3: TGTGCCAGCAGCCCACTCACAGGGGGCGGCGAGCAGTACTTC. Protein: CASSPLTGGGEQYF. Full variable domain (missing parts from reference TRBV14 and TRBJ2-7): EAGVTQFPSHSVIEKGQTVTLRCDPISGHDNLYWYRRVMGKEIKFLLHFVKESKQDESGMPNNRFLAERTGGTYSTLKVQPAELEDSGVYFCASSPLTGGGEQYFGPGTRLTVT.

This chain uses TRBV11-2 with TRBJ2-2; 8 bases align to TRBD1. Trimming at V came to 4 bases and at J to 4 bases, leaving 8 bases not matched to a gene. From germline, CDR1 is SGHAT and CDR2 FQNNGV. This CDR3 comprises 16 residues. CDR3 DNA sequence: TGTGCCAGCAGCTCCTCCGGGACAGGACTCACCGGGGAGCTGTTTTTT. This gives the protein CASSSSGTGLTGELFF.

This chain uses TRBV6-1 with TRBJ1-1, with 7 bases matching TRBD1. Germline V CDR1 and CDR2: MNHNS, SASEGT. The CDR3 sequence is 16 residues long. Unmatched junction bases numbered 11, after V lost 4 bases and J lost 3 bases. In DNA form, the CDR3 reads TGTGCCAGCAGTGTTGACAGGGCCGTAAGGGACACTGAAGCTTTCTTT. Translation: CASSVDRAVRDTEAFF.

The V call is TRBV25-1, the J call TRBJ2-1; perhaps TRBD1 as D (5 bases). CDR1 is MGHDK and CDR2 is SYGVNS in the germline V gene. V was trimmed by 4 bases and J by 0 bases, leaving 13 bases between them. This CDR3 is 16 amino acids long. The CDR3 nucleotides are TGTGCCAGCAGTGTTCTCACAGGCAGCTCCTACAATGAGCAGTTCTTC. It translates to CASSVLTGSSYNEQFF.

The rearrangement uses TRBV6-5 and TRBJ2-5; 7 bases map to TRBD2. The germline CDR1 and CDR2 sequences are MNHEY and SVGAGI. Unmatched junction bases numbered 5, after V lost 5 bases and J lost 2 bases. The CDR3 extends over 14 amino acids. As DNA, the CDR3 is TGTGCCAGCAGTCTGAGACTAGCACAAGAGACCCAGTACTTC. It codes for CASSLRLAQETQYF.